One and the same sample provided the 22 T cell receptor beta chains below, sequenced in a study of cytomegalovirus exposure and HLA in healthy donors (dated by TCRdb to about 2017). The library was made by the immunoSEQ multiplex PCR assay. TCRdb carries this immuneACCESS record with in-frame sequences only. Its versions omit some clonotypes, under half of them owing to an unresolved V gene in the studies checked, with the rest unexplained. The sample has about 55,000 clones on record, 80% to 95% of them singletons. 3% to 3.5% of the sample rests with the top ten. The sequencing input was PBMCs. Receptors originate from a man between 18 and 29 years old in good health and CMV-seronegative.

The chain carries TRBV7-2 and TRBJ2-1; 10 bases fit TRBD2. The germline CDR1 and CDR2 sequences are SGHTA and FQGNSA. The CDR3 sequence is 15 residues long. Trimming removed 5 bases from V and 8 bases from J; junction bases left unmatched: 9. Written as DNA, the CDR3 is TGTGCCAGCAGCGCTAGCGGGAGTTATCTCTATGAGCAGTTCTTC. It yields the protein CASSASGSYLYEQFF.

About this clone itself: This CDR3 is also generated by other DNA sequences in the sample. The V gene is TRBV28, the J gene TRBJ1-2, with 10 bases matching TRBD1. This CDR3 is 15 amino acids long. Trimming at V came to 5 bases and at J to 0 bases, leaving 3 bases not matched to a gene. Looked up from germline, CDR1 is MDHEN and CDR2 is SYDVKM. The CDR3 nucleotides are TGTGCCAGCAGTCCTGGGACAGGGGCTAACTATGGCTACACCTTC. Residues: CASSPGTGANYGYTF.

This clone has just one count. The V call is TRBV27, the J call TRBJ2-3; TRBD2 might be the D (6 bases). Germline CDR1 MNHEY, CDR2 SMNVEV (reference sequence). The CDR3 is made up of 15 amino acids. The V end lost 0 bases, the J end lost 6 bases, and 13 bases lay between the germline ends. CDR3 in DNA: TGTGCCAGCAGTTTATCCGGGGGACTGGGGGATACGCAGTATTTT. It is translated as CASSLSGGLGDTQYF.

This rearrangement joins TRBV27 to TRBJ2-3; the D gene is possibly TRBD1 (6 bases). The CDR3 is 15 amino acids. CDR1 and CDR2 from the germline V gene are MNHEY and SMNVEV (reference sequence). V lost 7 bases and J lost 0, with 14 bases in between. The CDR3 sequence: CASTKGTPSTDTQYF. Written as DNA, the CDR3 is TGTGCCAGCACAAAGGGGACACCTAGCACAGATACGCAGTATTTT.

The gene calls are TRBV7-2 and TRBJ2-7; 9 bases agree with TRBD1. J gave up 6 bases and V 8 bases, and 11 bases lay outside the gene matches. Germline CDR1 and CDR2: SGHTA and FQGNSA. The CDR3 length is 14 residues. The CDR3 sequence is CASARRQGGSEQYF. In DNA, the CDR3 is TGTGCCAGCGCCCGGAGACAGGGGGGGAGCGAGCAGTACTTC.

The rearrangement joins TRBV28 to TRBJ2-7, with D perhaps TRBD2 (6 bases). Germline V CDR1 and CDR2: MDHEN, SYDVKM. Trimming shortened V by 5 bases and J by 5 bases, and 19 bases separated the two germline ends. The CDR3 is 15 residues long. CDR3 sequence: CASSTRDSSVHEQYF. The CDR3 DNA is TGTGCCAGCAGTACCAGGGACTCCTCGGTGCACGAGCAGTACTTC.

The chain uses TRBV15 and TRBJ2-7; TRBD2 matches at 8 bases. The CDR3 contains 15 residues. The germline V gene encodes CDR1 LNHNV and CDR2 YYDKDF (reference sequence). The V segment lost 9 bases and the J segment 3 bases; nucleotides outside the gene matches: 13. CDR3 in DNA: TGTGCCACGGGCCCTAAGGTAGCGGGGATCTACGAGCAGTACTTC. This translates into CATGPKVAGIYEQYF. Together with reference TRBV15 and TRBJ2-7, the CDR3 gives the full variable domain: DAMVIQNPRYQVTQFGKPVTLSCSQTLNHNVMYWYQQKSSQAPKLLFHYYDKDFNNEADTPDNFQSRRPNTSFCFLDIRSPGLGDTAMYLCATGPKVAGIYEQYFGPGTRLTVT.

As DNA, the CDR3 is TGCAGCGTTGATCGGGACACGAACAATGAGCAGTTCTTC. Translation: CSVDRDTNNEQFF. This chain links TRBV29-1 with TRBJ2-1; possible D gene TRBD1, 6 bases. V gave up 3 bases and J gave up 5 bases, with 11 bases separating them. This CDR3 region has 13 residues. Germline CDR1 and CDR2: SQVTM and ANQGSEA.

The V and J genes are TRBV7-9 and TRBJ2-7; 7 positions match TRBD2. Germline trimming cut 8 bases from V and 2 bases from J; bases unmatched to any gene: 6. The CDR3 contains 13 residues. The germline V gene has CDR1 SEHNR and CDR2 FQNEAQ (reference sequence). The CDR3 bases are TGTGCCAGCGGAGGGGACTATCCCTACGAGCAGTACTTC. It specifies CASGGDYPYEQYF.

The gene calls are TRBV10-1 and TRBJ2-1; 7 positions match TRBD1. The CDR3 is 12 residues long. The junction had 6 bases not matched to a gene; V was cut back by 7 bases and J by 9 bases. The germline gives CDR1 WNHNN, CDR2 SYGVQD (reference sequence). In nucleotides, the CDR3 is TGCGCCAGCATAGACAGGGCGGGTGAGCAGTTCTTC. The encoded protein is CASIDRAGEQFF.

This chain joins TRBV5-4 and TRBJ2-7, with D possibly TRBD1 on 6 matching bases. The CDR3 totals 17 residues. V dropped 1 base and J dropped 0 bases, with 17 bases sitting between them. The germline V gene encodes CDR1 SGHNT and CDR2 YYREEE (reference sequence). The CDR3 DNA is TGTGCCAGCAGCTTGTCTCTCCGCCAGGGGTCCTCCTACGAGCAGTACTTC. The encoded protein is CASSLSLRQGSSYEQYF.

This clone was detected a few times. The V gene is TRBV6-5, the J gene TRBJ2-3; 7 nucleotides align to TRBD2. Germline assignment: CDR1 MNHEY and CDR2 SVGAGI. V gave up 2 bases and J gave up 1 base; unmatched junction bases: 6. This CDR3 region has 16 residues. The CDR3 nucleotides are TGTGCCAGCAGTTACACGTGGGCGGGGGGCACAGATACGCAGTATTTT. Protein product: CASSYTWAGGTDTQYF.

J is TRBJ1-5 and V is TRBV19; D is perhaps TRBD1 (6 bases). Germline CDR1 reads LNHDA; CDR2 reads SQIVND (reference sequence). This CDR3 has 14 residues. V was cut by 6 bases and J by 6 bases, with 15 bases left in between. CDR3 protein: CASSLRGAGQPQHF. In DNA form, the CDR3 reads TGTGCCAGTAGCCTCCGGGGGGCGGGTCAGCCCCAGCATTTT. Drawing the rest from reference TRBV19 and TRBJ1-5, the complete variable domain is DGGITQSPKYLFRKEGQNVTLSCEQNLNHDAMYWYRQDPGQGLRLIYYSQIVNDFQKGDIAEGYSVSREKKESFPLTVTSAQKNPTAFYLCASSLRGAGQPQHFGDGTRLSIL.

This chain joins TRBV28 and TRBJ2-1, with TRBD2 identical over 11 bases. The J segment lost 7 bases and the V segment lost 1 base, leaving 12 bases of the junction unmatched. The CDR3 has 18 residues. CDR1 is MDHEN, CDR2 SYDVKM, per germline. The CDR3 region is CASSLYPPVAGGPNEQFF. The DNA for the CDR3 is TGTGCCAGCAGTTTATATCCCCCAGTAGCGGGAGGGCCTAATGAGCAGTTCTTC.

CDR3 sequence reads: CASSQETVGGNEQFF. For the CDR3, the DNA is TGCGCCAGCAGCCAAGAGACAGTCGGGGGTAATGAGCAGTTCTTC. The chain links TRBV4-1 to TRBJ2-1; a weak D match, TRBD2 (6 bases). The CDR3 has 15 residues. The germline V and J ends were trimmed by 0 bases and 7 bases, with 13 bases remaining between them. CDR1 and CDR2 from the germline V gene are MGHRA and YSYEKL.

The chain uses TRBV5-1 and TRBJ2-3; 10 bases are a match to TRBD2. CDR3 length equals 20 residues. Germline CDR1 reads SGHRS; CDR2 reads YFSETQ. Trimming removed 4 bases from V and 4 bases from J; junction bases left unmatched: 21. Here the CDR3 reads CASSPLISSGRFWSADTQYF. Here the CDR3 DNA reads TGCGCCAGCAGCCCGCTAATTTCTAGCGGGAGATTTTGGTCGGCAGATACGCAGTATTTT. Together with reference TRBV5-1 and TRBJ2-3, the CDR3 gives the full variable domain: KAGVTQTPRYLIKTRGQQVTLSCSPISGHRSVSWYQQTPGQGLQFLFEYFSETQRNKGNFPGRFSGRQFSNSRSEMNVSTLELGDSALYLCASSPLISSGRFWSADTQYFGPGTRLTVL.

The chain employs TRBV7-9 and TRBJ2-2, with D possibly being TRBD2 (6 bases). The CDR3 contains 16 residues. Germline assignment: CDR1 SEHNR and CDR2 FQNEAQ (reference sequence). Trimming took 1 base from V and 2 from J, leaving 11 bases between them. DNA for the CDR3: TGTGCCAGCAGCTTAGGTGGGACTCTTAACACCGGGGAGCTGTTTTTT. This encodes CASSLGGTLNTGELFF.

The table lists this clone with a count of one. This chain uses TRBV6-1 with TRBJ2-5; weak D call: TRBD2 (6 bases). The germline V gene has CDR1 MNHNS and CDR2 SASEGT. Trimming cost V 3 bases and J 5 bases, with 13 bases left between them. The CDR3 contains 14 residues. The CDR3 DNA reads TGTGCCAGCAGTGAGCGCGGAGGGGATGAGACCCAGTACTTC. Translating gives CASSERGGDETQYF.

This clone turned up a few times. The genes are TRBV25-1 and TRBJ2-7; D is unclear. Trimming removed 6 bases at V and 4 bases at J, with 7 bases between. CDR1 is MGHDK and CDR2 is SYGVNS in the germline V gene. This CDR3 has 11 residues. The CDR3 loop is CASSAVYEQYF. The CDR3 coding sequence is TGTGCCAGCAGCGCAGTTTACGAGCAGTACTTC.

The chain recombines TRBV10-3 with TRBJ1-2; TRBD1 agrees at 9 bases. Germline V gene sequence: CDR1 ENHRY, CDR2 SYGVKD. The ends lost 6 bases at V and 0 bases at J; junction bases unmatched: 5. This CDR3 contains 15 residues. The CDR3 spells CAISGGQGANYGYTF. The CDR3, as DNA: TGTGCCATCAGCGGGGGACAGGGAGCTAACTATGGCTACACCTTC.

This sequence joins TRBV7-9 and TRBJ2-5, with D tentatively TRBD1 (6 bases). The germline CDR1 and CDR2 sequences are SEHNR and FQNEAQ (reference sequence). The V end lost 6 bases, the J end lost 5 bases, and 16 bases lay between the germline ends. The CDR3 contains 14 residues. CDR3 in DNA: TGTGCCAGCAGAGAACAGGGAAGAGGGGAGACCCAGTACTTC. Its protein is CASREQGRGETQYF.

This rearrangement joins TRBV13 to TRBJ1-3; D gene uncertain. The CDR3 length is 15 residues. Germline lookup yields CDR1 PRHDT and CDR2 FYEKMQ (reference sequence). V lost 2 bases and J lost 0, with 8 bases in between. The CDR3 DNA reads TGTGCCAGCAGCTTAAGGAGGTACTCTGGAAACACCATATATTTT. Its translation is CASSLRRYSGNTIYF. Variable domain in full (rest from reference TRBV13 and TRBJ1-3): AAGVIQSPRHLIKEKRETATLKCYPIPRHDTVYWYQQGPGQDPQFLISFYEKMQSDKGSIPDRFSAQQFSDYHSELNMSSLELGDSALYFCASSLRRYSGNTIYFGEGSWLTVV.